The next 8 T cell receptor beta chains were all read from a single sample in a study of cytomegalovirus exposure and HLA in healthy donors. A multiplex PCR was run with 60 Vbeta primers and 13 Jbeta primers. The method was immunoSEQ multiplex PCR; TCRdb's version includes in-frame clones alone and lacks a portion of them. The table includes approximately 150,000 clones, over 70% detected once. Sequences were obtained from PBMCs. The receptor set was obtained from a woman in her 40s in good health and CMV-seronegative.

This clone was found a few times. The V and J genes are TRBV28 and TRBJ1-2; no reliable D call. Germline V gene sequence: CDR1 MDHEN, CDR2 SYDVKM. This CDR3 spans 13 amino acids. V lost 5 bases and J lost 4, with 11 bases in between. The CDR3 reads CASSQGRSYGYTF. The CDR3 nucleotides are TGTGCCAGCAGTCAAGGGAGAAGCTATGGCTACACCTTC.

This chain links TRBV5-6 with TRBJ2-5; perhaps TRBD1 as D (6 bases). The V gene's germline CDR1 is SGHDT and CDR2 YYEEEE. The CDR3 totals 17 residues. Trimming cost V 1 base and J 10 bases, with 26 bases left between them. The CDR3 loop reads CASSLKSGQPLIGIQYF. CDR3 nucleotide sequence: TGTGCCAGCAGCTTGAAAAGCGGACAGCCCCTAATCGGTATCCAGTACTTC. Together with reference TRBV5-6 and TRBJ2-5, the CDR3 gives the full variable domain: DAGVTQSPTHLIKTRGQQVTLRCSPKSGHDTVSWYQQALGQGPQFIFQYYEEEERQRGNFPDRFSGHQFPNYSSELNVNALLLGDSALYLCASSLKSGQPLIGIQYFGPGTRLLVL.

This chain uses TRBV5-1 with TRBJ2-1, with D maybe TRBD1 (6 bases). The ends were cut back, 5 bases at V and 5 bases at J, with 11 bases in the middle. CDR1 and CDR2 from the germline V gene are SGHRS and YFSETQ. The CDR3 totals 13 residues. CDR3 DNA: TGCGCCAGCAGGGCGGACAGTAACAATGAGCAGTTCTTC. As protein: CASRADSNNEQFF.

CDR3 residues: CASSLEMNTEAFF. The DNA of the CDR3 is TGTGCCAGCAGTTTAGAGATGAACACTGAAGCTTTCTTT. The V gene is TRBV27, the J gene TRBJ1-1; D call uncertain. The germline V gene encodes CDR1 MNHEY and CDR2 SMNVEV (reference sequence). V shed 2 bases and J shed 0 bases, with 4 bases lying between them. This CDR3 has 13 residues.

The gene calls are TRBV4-1 and TRBJ1-1; 8 positions match TRBD1. CDR3 length: 15 residues. CDR1 is MGHRA, CDR2 YSYEKL, per germline. V lost 4 bases and J lost 6; bases outside the gene matches: 10. CDR3 coding DNA: TGCGCCAGCAGCCGAATCGGACAGGGAGCCTCTGAAGCTTTCTTT. Protein: CASSRIGQGASEAFF.

This clone appeared a few times. DNA of the CDR3: TGTGCCAGCAGTCGCCGGGGACAGGGGTGGGAGACCCAGTACTTC. Translation gives CASSRRGQGWETQYF. This rearrangement joins TRBV27 to TRBJ2-5; TRBD1 matches at 10 bases. Per the germline V gene, CDR1 is MNHEY and CDR2 is SMNVEV (reference sequence). Trimming cost V 5 bases and J 5 bases; bases outside gene matches: 8. The CDR3 extends over 15 amino acids.

The rearrangement joins TRBV30 to TRBJ2-5; 7 nucleotides line up with TRBD2. Trimming cost V 4 bases and J 9 bases; bases outside gene matches: 11. The CDR3 loop spans 13 amino acids. The germline gives CDR1 GTSNPN, CDR2 SVGIG (reference sequence). CDR3 sequence: CAWTSGGSGAQYF. In nucleotides, the CDR3 is TGTGCCTGGACTAGCGGAGGGTCCGGGGCCCAGTACTTC.

The chain employs TRBV27 and TRBJ2-7, with TRBD2 as a possible D gene (5 bases). There are 14 residues in the CDR3. V lost 3 bases, J lost 4 bases, and 13 bases lay in between. CDR1 is MNHEY and CDR2 is SMNVEV in the germline V gene (reference sequence). The CDR3 loop is CASSFGSREYEQYF. The CDR3 DNA is TGTGCCAGCAGTTTTGGCAGTAGGGAGTACGAGCAGTACTTC.